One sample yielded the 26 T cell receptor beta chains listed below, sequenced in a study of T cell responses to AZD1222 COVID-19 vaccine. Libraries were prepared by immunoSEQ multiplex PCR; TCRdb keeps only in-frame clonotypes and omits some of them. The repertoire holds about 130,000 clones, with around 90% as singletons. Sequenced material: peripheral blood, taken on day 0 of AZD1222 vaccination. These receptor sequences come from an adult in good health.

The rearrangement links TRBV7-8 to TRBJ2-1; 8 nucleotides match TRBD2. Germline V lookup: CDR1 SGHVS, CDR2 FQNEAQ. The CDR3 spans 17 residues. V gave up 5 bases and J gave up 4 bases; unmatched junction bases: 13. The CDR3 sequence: CASSLGVTSGAYNEQFF. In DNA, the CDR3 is TGTGCCAGCAGCCTAGGGGTTACTAGCGGAGCATACAATGAGCAGTTCTTC.

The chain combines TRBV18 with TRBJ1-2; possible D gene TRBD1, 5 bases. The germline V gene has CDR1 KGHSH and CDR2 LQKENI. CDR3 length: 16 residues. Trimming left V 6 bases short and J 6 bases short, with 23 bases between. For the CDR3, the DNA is TGTGCCAGCTCCCCTAATAGGGCGGGGCGAGTAAATGGCTACACCTTC. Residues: CASSPNRAGRVNGYTF.

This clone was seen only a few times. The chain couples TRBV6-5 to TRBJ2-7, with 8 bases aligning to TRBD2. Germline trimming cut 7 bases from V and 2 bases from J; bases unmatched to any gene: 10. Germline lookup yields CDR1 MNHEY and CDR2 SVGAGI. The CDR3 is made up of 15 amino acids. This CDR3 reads CASTPGRGAPYEQYF. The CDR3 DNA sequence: TGTGCCAGCACCCCCGGGAGGGGGGCCCCCTACGAGCAGTACTTC.

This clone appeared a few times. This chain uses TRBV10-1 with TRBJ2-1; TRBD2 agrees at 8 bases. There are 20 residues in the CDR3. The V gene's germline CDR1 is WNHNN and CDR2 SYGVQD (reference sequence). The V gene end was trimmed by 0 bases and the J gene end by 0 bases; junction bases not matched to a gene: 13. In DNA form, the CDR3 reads TGCGCCAGCAGTGAGTCGGGGTTAGCGGGGAGGAACAGCTCCTACAATGAGCAGTTCTTC. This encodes CASSESGLAGRNSSYNEQFF.

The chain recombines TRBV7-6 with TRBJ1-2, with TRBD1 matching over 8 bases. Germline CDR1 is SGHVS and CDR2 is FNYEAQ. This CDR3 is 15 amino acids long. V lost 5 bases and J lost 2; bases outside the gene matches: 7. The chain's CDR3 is CASSTSTGGNYGYTF. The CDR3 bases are TGTGCCAGCAGCACTTCAACAGGGGGGAACTATGGCTACACCTTC. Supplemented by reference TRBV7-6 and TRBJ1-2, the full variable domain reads GAGVSQSPRYKVTKRGQDVALRCDPISGHVSLYWYRQALGQGPEFLTYFNYEAQQDKSGLPNDRFSAERPEGSISTLTIQRTEQRDSAMYRCASSTSTGGNYGYTFGSGTRLTVV.

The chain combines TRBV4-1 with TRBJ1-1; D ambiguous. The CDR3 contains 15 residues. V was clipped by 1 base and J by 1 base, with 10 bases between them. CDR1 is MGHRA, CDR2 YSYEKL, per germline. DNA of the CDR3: TGCGCCAGCAGCCAAGGGGATGCCACGAACACTGAAGCTTTCTTT. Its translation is CASSQGDATNTEAFF.

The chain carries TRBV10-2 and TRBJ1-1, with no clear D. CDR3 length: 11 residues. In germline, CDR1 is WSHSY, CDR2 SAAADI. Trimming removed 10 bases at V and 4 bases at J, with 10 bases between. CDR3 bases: TGCGCCACCGGACTGAGCACTGAAGCTTTCTTT. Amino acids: CATGLSTEAFF.

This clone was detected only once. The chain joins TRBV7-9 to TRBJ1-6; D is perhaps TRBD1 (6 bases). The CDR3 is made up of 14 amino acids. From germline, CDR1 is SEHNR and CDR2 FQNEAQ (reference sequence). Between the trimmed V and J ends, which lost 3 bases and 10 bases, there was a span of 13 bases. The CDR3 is CASSLAGVGSPLHF. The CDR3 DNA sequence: TGTGCCAGCAGCTTGGCAGGGGTGGGCTCACCCCTCCACTTT.

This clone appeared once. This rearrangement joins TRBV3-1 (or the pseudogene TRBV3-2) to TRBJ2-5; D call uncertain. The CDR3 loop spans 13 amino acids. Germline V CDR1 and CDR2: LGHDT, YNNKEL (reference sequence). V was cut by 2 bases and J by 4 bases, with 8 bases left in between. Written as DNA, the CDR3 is TGTGCCAGCAGCCAAATTAGTCGAGAGACCCAGTACTTC. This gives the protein CASSQISRETQYF.

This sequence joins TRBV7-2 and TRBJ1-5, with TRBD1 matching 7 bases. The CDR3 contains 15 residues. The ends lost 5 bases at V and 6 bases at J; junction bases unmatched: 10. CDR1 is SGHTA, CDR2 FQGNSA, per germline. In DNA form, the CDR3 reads TGTGCCAGCAGCAACTTGGGGACAGCCCGTCAGCCCCAGCATTTT. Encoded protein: CASSNLGTARQPQHF. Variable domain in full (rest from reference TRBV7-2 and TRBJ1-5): GAGVSQSPSNKVTEKGKDVELRCDPISGHTALYWYRQSLGQGLEFLIYFQGNSAPDKSGLPSDRFSAERTGGSVSTLTIQRTQQEDSAVYLCASSNLGTARQPQHFGDGTRLSIL.

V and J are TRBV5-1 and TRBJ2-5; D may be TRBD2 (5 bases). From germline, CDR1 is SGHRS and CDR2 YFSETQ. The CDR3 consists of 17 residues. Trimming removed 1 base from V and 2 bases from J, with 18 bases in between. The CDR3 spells CASSLNTGLSSQETQYF. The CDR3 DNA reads TGCGCCAGCAGCTTGAACACCGGACTTAGTAGTCAAGAGACCCAGTACTTC.

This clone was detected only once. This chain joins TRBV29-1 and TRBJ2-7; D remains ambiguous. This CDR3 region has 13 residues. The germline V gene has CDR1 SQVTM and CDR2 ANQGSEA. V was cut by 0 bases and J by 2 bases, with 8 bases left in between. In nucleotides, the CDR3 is TGCAGCGTTGAAGATCTTCATACCTACGAGCAGTACTTC. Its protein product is CSVEDLHTYEQYF.

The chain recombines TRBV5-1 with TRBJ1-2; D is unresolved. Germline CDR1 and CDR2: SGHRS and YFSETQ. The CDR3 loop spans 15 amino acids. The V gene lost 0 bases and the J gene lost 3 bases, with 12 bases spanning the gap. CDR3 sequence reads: CASSLDISGDYGYTF. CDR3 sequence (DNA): TGCGCCAGCAGCTTGGATATTTCGGGAGACTATGGCTACACCTTC.

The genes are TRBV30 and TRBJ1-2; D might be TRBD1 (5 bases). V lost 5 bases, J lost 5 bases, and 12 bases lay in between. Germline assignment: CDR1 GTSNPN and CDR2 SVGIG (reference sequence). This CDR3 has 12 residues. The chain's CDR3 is CAWFFQGYGYTF. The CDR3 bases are TGTGCCTGGTTCTTTCAGGGATATGGCTACACCTTC.

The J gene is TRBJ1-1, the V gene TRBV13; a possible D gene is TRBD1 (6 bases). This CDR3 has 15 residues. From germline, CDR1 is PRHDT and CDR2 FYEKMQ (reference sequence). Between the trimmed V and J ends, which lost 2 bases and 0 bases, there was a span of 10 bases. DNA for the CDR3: TGTGCCAGCAGCTTAAACAGGGCCCTGAACACTGAAGCTTTCTTT. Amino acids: CASSLNRALNTEAFF.

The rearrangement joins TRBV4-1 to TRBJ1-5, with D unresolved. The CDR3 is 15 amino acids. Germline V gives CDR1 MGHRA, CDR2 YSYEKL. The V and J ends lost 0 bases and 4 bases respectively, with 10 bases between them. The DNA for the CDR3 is TGCGCCAGCAGCCAAGATCAATTGGGAAATCAGCCCCAGCATTTT. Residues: CASSQDQLGNQPQHF.

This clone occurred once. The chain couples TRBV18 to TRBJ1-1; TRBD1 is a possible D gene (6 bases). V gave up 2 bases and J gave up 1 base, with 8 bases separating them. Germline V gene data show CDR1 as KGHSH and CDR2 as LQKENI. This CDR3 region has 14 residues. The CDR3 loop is CASSPGGANTEAFF. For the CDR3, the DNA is TGTGCCAGCTCACCAGGGGGGGCGAACACTGAAGCTTTCTTT.

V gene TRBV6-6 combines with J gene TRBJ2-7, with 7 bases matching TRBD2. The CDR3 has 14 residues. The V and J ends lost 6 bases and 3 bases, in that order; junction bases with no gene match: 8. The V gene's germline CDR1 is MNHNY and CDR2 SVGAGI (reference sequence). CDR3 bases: TGTGCCAGCAGCCGGTCAAGCGGGAACTACGAGCAGTACTTC. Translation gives CASSRSSGNYEQYF.

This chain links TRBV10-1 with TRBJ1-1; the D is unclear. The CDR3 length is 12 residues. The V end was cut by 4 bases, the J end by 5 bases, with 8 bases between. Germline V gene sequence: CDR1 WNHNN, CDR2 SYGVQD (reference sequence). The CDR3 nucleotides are TGCGCCAGCAGTGTTCTGGGGACTGAAGCTTTCTTT. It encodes CASSVLGTEAFF.

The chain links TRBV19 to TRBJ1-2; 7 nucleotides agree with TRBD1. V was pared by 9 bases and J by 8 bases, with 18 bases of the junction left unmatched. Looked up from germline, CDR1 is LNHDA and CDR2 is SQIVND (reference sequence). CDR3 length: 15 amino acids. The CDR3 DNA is TGTGCCAGCAGGTTAACAGGGGCCCCCGGGGAAGGCTACACCTTC. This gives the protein CASRLTGAPGEGYTF. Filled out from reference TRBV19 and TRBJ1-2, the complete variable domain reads DGGITQSPKYLFRKEGQNVTLSCEQNLNHDAMYWYRQDPGQGLRLIYYSQIVNDFQKGDIAEGYSVSREKKESFPLTVTSAQKNPTAFYLCASRLTGAPGEGYTFGSGTRLTVV.

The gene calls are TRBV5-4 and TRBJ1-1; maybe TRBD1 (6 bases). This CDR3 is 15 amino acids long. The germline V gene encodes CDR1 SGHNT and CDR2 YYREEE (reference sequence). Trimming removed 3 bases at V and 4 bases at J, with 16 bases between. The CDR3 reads CASSWGRGGGTEAFF. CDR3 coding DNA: TGTGCCAGCAGCTGGGGGCGTGGGGGAGGCACTGAAGCTTTCTTT.

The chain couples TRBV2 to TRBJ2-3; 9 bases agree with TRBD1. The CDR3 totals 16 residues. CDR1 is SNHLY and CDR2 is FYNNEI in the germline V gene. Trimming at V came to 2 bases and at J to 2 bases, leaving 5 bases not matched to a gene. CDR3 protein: CASSEQTGGDTDTQYF. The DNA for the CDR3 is TGTGCCAGCAGTGAACAGACAGGGGGGGACACAGATACGCAGTATTTT.

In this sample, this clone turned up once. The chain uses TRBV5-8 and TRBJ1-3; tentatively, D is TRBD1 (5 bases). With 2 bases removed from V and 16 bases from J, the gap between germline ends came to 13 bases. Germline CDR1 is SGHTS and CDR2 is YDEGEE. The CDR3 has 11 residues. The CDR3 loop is CASSFMHGGYF. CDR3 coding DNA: TGTGCCAGCAGCTTTATGCACGGGGGTTATTTT.

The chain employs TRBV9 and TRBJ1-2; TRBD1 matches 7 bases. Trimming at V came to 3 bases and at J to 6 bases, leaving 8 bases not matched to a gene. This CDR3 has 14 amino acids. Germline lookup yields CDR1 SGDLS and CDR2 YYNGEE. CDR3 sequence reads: CASSAQGTADGYTF. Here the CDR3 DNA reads TGTGCCAGCAGCGCACAGGGGACCGCGGATGGCTACACCTTC. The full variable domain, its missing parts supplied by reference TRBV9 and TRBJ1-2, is DSGVTQTPKHLITATGQRVTLRCSPRSGDLSVYWYQQSLDQGLQFLIQYYNGEERAKGNILERFSAQQFPDLHSELNLSSLELGDSALYFCASSAQGTADGYTFGSGTRLTVV.

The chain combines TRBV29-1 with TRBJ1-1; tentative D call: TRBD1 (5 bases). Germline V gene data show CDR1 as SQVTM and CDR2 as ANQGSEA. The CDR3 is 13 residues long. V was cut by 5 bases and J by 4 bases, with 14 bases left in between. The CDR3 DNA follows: TGCAGCGTTTTGAGGTCGGGGGGCACTGAAGCTTTCTTT. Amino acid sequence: CSVLRSGGTEAFF.

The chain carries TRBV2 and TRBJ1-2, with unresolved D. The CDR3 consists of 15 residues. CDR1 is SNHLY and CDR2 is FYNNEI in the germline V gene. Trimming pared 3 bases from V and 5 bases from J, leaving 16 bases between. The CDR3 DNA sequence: TGTGCCAGCAGTGATCATTGGACGGAGCCTTATGGCTACACCTTC. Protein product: CASSDHWTEPYGYTF.